Shown below are 20 T cell receptor beta chains from a single sample sequenced in a study of regulatory T cells in long-lasting Graves disease. Time point meaning: newly diagnosed GD, antithyroid drugs for less than 3 months. From PBMCs, RNA was extracted and then used to make the TCR library. Arm-PCR of CDR3 regions with iRepertoire HTBI primers generated TCR beta libraries. One entry per CDR3 protein, called by TCRdb with MiXCR from the multiplex PCR reads. The sample lists roughly 420,000 distinct CDR3 sequences; around 15% were seen once. These records were also assigned to another study, of T cells in Graves' hyperthyroidism and ophthalmopathy.

This specimen consisted of peripheral blood mononuclear cells (PBMCs), obtained at new diagnosis, from a patient treated with antithyroid drugs. These TCRs come from a woman aged 45-65 years with Graves disease.

This clonotype was counted a few times. V is TRBV18 and J is TRBJ2-7, with D unclear. The CDR3 totals 14 residues. V lost 2 bases, J lost 2 bases, and 10 bases lay in between. Germline CDR1 KGHSH, CDR2 LQKENI. CDR3 residues: CASSPGVIPYEQYF. The CDR3 nucleotides read TGTGCCAGCTCACCAGGGGTGATACCCTACGAGCAGTACTTC. The full variable domain, rest sourced from reference TRBV18 and TRBJ2-7, is NAGVMQNPRHLVRRRGQEARLRCSPMKGHSHVYWYRQLPEEGLKFMVYLQKENIIDESGMPKERFSAEFPKEGPSILRIQQVVRGDSAAYFCASSPGVIPYEQYFGPGTRLTVT.

The chain uses TRBV4-1 and TRBJ1-5, with D perhaps TRBD1 (6 bases). V was shortened by 1 base and J by 5 bases, with 12 bases between the two germline ends. Germline CDR1 MGHRA, CDR2 YSYEKL. This CDR3 contains 15 residues. In nucleotides, the CDR3 is TGCGCCAGCAGCCAAGTACAGGGAGCGGATCAGCCCCAGCATTTT. Protein: CASSQVQGADQPQHF.

The rearrangement uses TRBV9 and TRBJ2-3; 7 bases agree with TRBD2. The J segment lost 1 base and the V segment lost 0 bases, leaving 8 bases of the junction unmatched. The germline CDR1 and CDR2 sequences are SGDLS and YYNGEE. This CDR3 has 17 residues. The CDR3 DNA reads as TGTGCCAGCAGCGTAGGGGGTGGGAGCGGGGGCACAGATACGCAGTATTTT. Protein product: CASSVGGGSGGTDTQYF.

There are many counts of this clonotype. This chain uses TRBV2 with TRBJ2-3, with 10 nucleotides matching TRBD2. J lost 1 base, V lost 6 bases, and 4 bases had no gene match. The CDR3 is 15 residues long. Per germline, CDR1 SNHLY and CDR2 FYNNEI. CDR3 amino acids: CASSQREGGTDTQYF. CDR3 nucleotide sequence: TGTGCCAGCAGCCAGCGGGAGGGAGGCACAGATACGCAGTATTTT.

CDR3 nucleotides: TGTGCCACCAGTGATAGGGAGGCCTACGAGCAGTACTTC. Translating it yields CATSDREAYEQYF. This chain joins TRBV24-1 and TRBJ2-7, with a possible D match to TRBD2 (6 bases). This CDR3 has 13 amino acids. CDR1 KGHDR and CDR2 SFDVKD come from the germline V gene. V gave up 3 bases and J gave up 2 bases, with 7 bases separating them.

This chain connects TRBV2 to TRBJ1-6; a weak D match, TRBD1 (5 bases). CDR3 length: 13 amino acids. Germline CDR1 SNHLY, CDR2 FYNNEI. V lost 4 bases and J 10 bases, leaving 11 bases between the germline ends. In DNA form, the CDR3 reads TGTGCCAGCAGTGTTGATGCAGGGTCACCCCTCCACTTT. It yields the protein CASSVDAGSPLHF.

The chain couples TRBV9 to TRBJ2-3, with D perhaps matching TRBD1 (5 bases). V was trimmed by 0 bases and J by 4 bases, leaving 9 bases between them. The germline gives CDR1 SGDLS, CDR2 YYNGEE. The CDR3 consists of 14 residues. The CDR3: CASSVARGADTQYF. The CDR3 DNA follows: TGTGCCAGCAGCGTAGCAAGGGGCGCAGATACGCAGTATTTT.

The V gene is TRBV4-1, the J gene TRBJ2-7; perhaps D is TRBD1 or TRBD2 (5 bases each). Trimming removed 1 base at V and 3 bases at J, with 13 bases between. The CDR3 spans 15 residues. Germline V gene sequence: CDR1 MGHRA, CDR2 YSYEKL. CDR3 nucleotides: TGCGCCAGCAGCCAAGTCCGGGACGTGGGCTACGAGCAGTACTTC. Translating it yields CASSQVRDVGYEQYF.

This clonotype has only a few counts. The CDR3 reads CASSQGLAHEQFF. CDR3 DNA: TGCGCCAGCAGCCAGGGACTAGCTCATGAGCAGTTCTTC. The gene calls are TRBV4-1 and TRBJ2-1; 9 bases are shared with TRBD2. CDR3 size: 13 residues. Losses at the gene ends were 3 bases for V and 8 bases for J; bases not matched to a gene: 2. The germline V gene has CDR1 MGHRA and CDR2 YSYEKL.

This clonotype was seen many times. J is TRBJ2-1 and V is TRBV12-3 or TRBV12-4, with 9 bases identical to TRBD2. CDR3 length: 14 residues. The trim removed 6 bases at V and 6 bases at J, leaving 6 bases unmatched. The DNA of the CDR3 is TGTGCCAGCAGCTGGTGGCGGGAGGGCAATGAGCAGTTCTTC. Translated: CASSWWREGNEQFF.

This clonotype showed up just a few times. V usage is TRBV24-1 and J usage is TRBJ2-5; 9 bases line up with TRBD2. In germline, CDR1 is KGHDR, CDR2 SFDVKD. CDR3 length equals 15 residues. The V gene end was trimmed by 4 bases and the J gene end by 5 bases; junction bases not matched to a gene: 7. The CDR3 here is CATSDPGLAYETQYF. CDR3 in DNA: TGTGCCACCAGTGACCCGGGACTAGCATACGAGACCCAGTACTTC.

In its sample, this clonotype was seen many times. The genes are TRBV28 and TRBJ1-4, with 9 bases fitting TRBD1. The V gene's germline CDR1 is MDHEN and CDR2 SYDVKM. The ends lost 7 bases at V and 3 bases at J; junction bases unmatched: 6. This CDR3 has 15 residues. The CDR3 here is CASTPGTGSNEKLFF. The CDR3 region has the DNA TGTGCCAGCACTCCCGGGACAGGGTCTAATGAAAAACTGTTTTTT.

As for this clonotype: One base away lies a much larger clone, so this may be a sequencing read error. It is likely a read error, because the conserved phenylalanine at the end of the CDR3 is missing. V gene TRBV2 combines with J gene TRBJ2-2; D is unresolved. V lost 4 bases to trimming and J lost 0 bases, with 21 bases between them. This CDR3 has 19 residues. Germline CDR1 and CDR2: SNHLY and FYNNEI. The CDR3 sequence is CASSGDRIGRPSNTGELFS. DNA for the CDR3: TGTGCCAGCAGTGGAGATCGGATCGGAAGACCCTCGAACACCGGGGAGCTGTTTTCT.

This clonotype was counted many times. The chain employs TRBV6-5 and TRBJ1-2; D is possibly TRBD1 (6 bases). The germline V gene encodes CDR1 MNHEY and CDR2 SVGAGI. The germline V and J ends were trimmed by 0 bases and 5 bases, with 16 bases remaining between them. CDR3 length: 16 amino acids. The chain's CDR3 is CASSYSGQGLRYGYTF. The CDR3 DNA is TGTGCCAGCAGTTACTCCGGGCAGGGGCTTCGGTATGGCTACACCTTC.

This clonotype was picked up many times. The chain employs TRBV20-1 and TRBJ2-1; D unclear. Germline CDR1 and CDR2: DFQATT and SNEGSKA (reference sequence). The CDR3 covers 14 residues. V lost 2 bases to trimming and J lost 0 bases, with 8 bases between them. The DNA for the CDR3 is TGCAGTGCTAGAAGCACGAGCTCCTACAATGAGCAGTTCTTC. Translated, it gives CSARSTSSYNEQFF.

This clonotype has at least ten counts. The gene calls are TRBV30 and TRBJ1-5; D gene ambiguous. Germline V gives CDR1 GTSNPN, CDR2 SVGIG (reference sequence). Trimming stripped 1 base from V and 4 bases from J, with 5 bases between. This CDR3 is 12 amino acids long. This CDR3 is CAWSGENQPQHF. The CDR3 DNA reads TGTGCCTGGAGTGGGGAGAATCAGCCCCAGCATTTT.

The chain has TRBV6-2 or TRBV6-3 and TRBJ2-2; 7 bases align to TRBD2. With 0 bases clipped from V and 6 bases from J, the junction kept 7 bases outside the gene matches. Germline V gene data show CDR1 as MNHEY and CDR2 as SVGEGT. The CDR3 runs 16 residues. CDR3 coding DNA: TGTGCCAGCAGTTACTCGGGCGGGAGTCTTGCCGGGGAGCTGTTTTTT. It yields the protein CASSYSGGSLAGELFF.

In this sample, this clonotype turned up once. A much larger clone is a single base away; this may be a read error. The chain combines TRBV20-1 with TRBJ2-1; TRBD2 aligns across 10 bases. CDR3 length: 16 residues. The V gene end was trimmed by 5 bases and the J gene end by 3 bases; junction bases not matched to a gene: 10. Germline lookup yields CDR1 DFQATT and CDR2 SNEGSKA (reference sequence). Here the CDR3 reads CSADPPSGSNYNEQFF. The CDR3 DNA reads TGCAGTGCTGACCCCCCTAGCGGGAGTAACTACAATGAGCAGTTCTTC.

This clonotype was detected many times. The chain employs TRBV12-3 or TRBV12-4 and TRBJ2-1; D is perhaps TRBD1 (6 bases). The CDR3 is 15 residues long. V gave up 2 bases and J gave up 3 bases, with 11 bases separating them. The CDR3 spells CASSLRTALYNEQFF. CDR3 DNA sequence: TGTGCCAGCAGTTTACGGACAGCCCTCTACAATGAGCAGTTCTTC.

The rearrangement links TRBV19 to TRBJ1-4; 7 bases are a match to TRBD1. This CDR3 spans 13 amino acids. V lost 9 bases, J lost 2 bases, and 3 bases stayed unmatched. Germline CDR1 and CDR2: LNHDA and SQIVND (reference sequence). CDR3: CASTDRTNEKLFF. The CDR3 DNA reads as TGTGCCAGCACGGACAGGACTAATGAAAAACTGTTTTTT.